This TCR beta chain emerged from a study of shared clonotypes between healthy human individuals. Study details: CD8 memory received one plate per donor, CD8 naive two, CD4 memory three and CD4 naive three. Study results and limitations: Larger estimated richness was generally recorded for naive subsets relative to memory subsets. Blood alone was sampled, and tissue repertoires likely differ. In contrast to clonotypes shared by all four donors, non-shared clonotypes had lower generation probabilities.

Germline CDR1 and CDR2: SEHNR and FQNEAQ (reference sequence). V was pared by 3 bases and J by 5 bases, with 1 base of the junction left unmatched. This CDR3 contains 15 residues. Notes on this clone: Its specificity is not known. The identical CDR3 is also encoded by other nucleotide sequences in the sample.

The method was immunoSEQ multiplex PCR; TCRdb's version includes in-frame clones alone and lacks a portion of them. The sample has about 2.1 million clones, around 95% seen once; the top ten hold around 1.7%. The naive CD8 subset, CD45RO-negative cells positively selected for CCR7, excluded terminally differentiated effector memory CD45RA+ cells. The sample taken for sequencing was naive CD8+ T cells from PBMCs. The chain combines TRBV7-9 with TRBJ2-1; 13 bases align to TRBD2. This TCR derives from a man aged 18 to 29 in good health. Some clones in this sample may be carry-over from other donors' samples. The chain's CDR3 is CASSLGTSGNNEQFF. CDR3 sequence (DNA): TGTGCCAGCAGCTTGGGGACTAGCGGGAACAATGAGCAGTTCTTC. Variable domain in full (rest from reference TRBV7-9 and TRBJ2-1): DTGVSQNPRHKITKRGQNVTFRCDPISEHNRLYWYRQTLGQGPEFLTYFQNEAQLEKSRLLSDRFSAERPKGSFSTLEIQRTEQGDSAMYLCASSLGTSGNNEQFFGPGTRLTVL.